Sequencing of this TCR beta chain was carried out in a study of blood T cell repertoires in COVID-19 (TCRdb year 2020). In the study overall: Collaborator samples came from the United States, Italy and Spain and covered acute and convalescent phases of COVID-19. The prospective study material was composed of cDNA or gDNA derived from T cells, B-cell-depleted T cells, or PBMCs. The dataset comprised deeply sampled blood TCRbeta repertoires from subjects exposed to, actively infected with, or recovered from COVID-19. A freely available public database, intended as a resource for researchers studying the immune response to SARS-CoV-2, is where the repertoires were released. Samples came from the ongoing ImmuneRACE study (first 160 participants) plus 1,254 subjects from 6 global collaborators. A de-identified subject ID, COVID-19 status, age in years and sex were almost always included in the sample metadata. Where available, HLA class I and class II types were taken from metadata supplied by the sample provider and were not determined by assay-based typing. Overall study outcomes, separate from this receptor: The quantity of clinical and demographic metadata differed by source and by participant and was supplied without curation.

V is cut back by 1 base and J by 9 bases, with 9 bases in the junction unmatched. From cysteine to phenylalanine, the CDR3 is 16 amino acids long. The sequence is cut down to CDR3 DNA, 48 bases in frame from base 1. CDR1 and CDR2, looked up from the germline V gene (reference sequence), are MNHEY and SMNVEV. Collaborating institutions collected whole blood in K2EDTA tubes following their own protocols. For TCRbeta analysis, collaborators shipped samples in one of three forms: frozen whole blood, isolated PBMCs, or DNA extracted from either of those sample types. As concerns this clone: Its antigen specificity is not known. Base qualities were left out, and no much larger clone turns up one base away.

The immunoSEQ Assay, a bias-controlled multiplex PCR, was used to amplify TCRbeta CDR3 regions from genomic DNA. On the study's bioinformatics: Within the assay, amplification of reference gene primers was used to estimate how many nucleated cells each sample contained. To quantify the absolute abundance of each unique TCRbeta CDR3 rearrangement, sequence reads were collapsed and filtered. For each sample, productive Simpson clonality was calculated as the square root of Simpson's diversity index across productive rearrangements. TCRdb stores this immuneACCESS table with in-frame sequences only. Part of the clones is absent; in the studies checked, under half of the shortfall reflects unresolved V genes, and no reason is known for the rest. V and J calls and clone size are copied from that table; D and trimming were computed from the DNA. Counted in this sample were approximately 130,000 clones; 88% of them appeared once. Of the sample, roughly 1.4% falls within the top ten clones.

In this chain, TRBV27 is recombined with TRBJ2-1; 10 central bases correspond to TRBD1. This receptor was taken from a human donor in a cohort sampled during active COVID-19. The sample comprised peripheral blood. The CDR3 reads as follows: CASSLLDRGFPGEQFF. The sequenced DNA is TGTGCCAGCAGTTTATTGGACAGGGGGTTTCCGGGTGAGCAGTTCTTC.